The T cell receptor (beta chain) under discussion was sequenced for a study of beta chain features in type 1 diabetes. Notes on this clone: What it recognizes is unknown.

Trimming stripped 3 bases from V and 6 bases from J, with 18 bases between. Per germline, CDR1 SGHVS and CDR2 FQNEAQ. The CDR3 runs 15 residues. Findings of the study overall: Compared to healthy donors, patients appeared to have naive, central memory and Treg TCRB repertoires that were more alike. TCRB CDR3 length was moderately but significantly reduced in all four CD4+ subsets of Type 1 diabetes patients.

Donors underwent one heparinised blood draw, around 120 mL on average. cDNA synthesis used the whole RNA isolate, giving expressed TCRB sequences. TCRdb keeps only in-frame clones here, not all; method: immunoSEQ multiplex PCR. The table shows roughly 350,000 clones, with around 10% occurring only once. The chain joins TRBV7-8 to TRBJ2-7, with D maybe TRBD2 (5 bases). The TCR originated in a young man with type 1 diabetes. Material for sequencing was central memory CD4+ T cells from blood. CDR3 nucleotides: TGTGCCAGCAGCTTTAGGAGGCTAGCTGGTCTCGAGCAGTACTTC. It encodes CASSFRRLAGLEQYF.